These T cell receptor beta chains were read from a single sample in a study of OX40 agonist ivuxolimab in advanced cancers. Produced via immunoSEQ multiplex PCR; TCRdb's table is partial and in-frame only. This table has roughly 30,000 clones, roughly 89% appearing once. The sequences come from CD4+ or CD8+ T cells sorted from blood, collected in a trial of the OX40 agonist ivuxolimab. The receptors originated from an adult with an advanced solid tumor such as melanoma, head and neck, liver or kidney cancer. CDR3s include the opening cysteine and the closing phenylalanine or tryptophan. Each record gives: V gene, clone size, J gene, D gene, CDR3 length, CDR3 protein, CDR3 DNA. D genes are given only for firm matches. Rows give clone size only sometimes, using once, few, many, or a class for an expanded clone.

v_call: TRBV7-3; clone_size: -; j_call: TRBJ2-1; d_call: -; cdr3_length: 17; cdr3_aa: CASSFPSQGPNYNEQFF; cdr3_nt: TGTGCCAGCAGCTTCCCATCACAGGGCCCTAACTACAATGAGCAGTTCTTC
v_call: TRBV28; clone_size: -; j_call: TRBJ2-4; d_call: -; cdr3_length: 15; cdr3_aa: CASPQGPLAKNIQYF; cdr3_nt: TGTGCCAGCCCCCAGGGACCCCTAGCCAAAAACATTCAGTACTTC
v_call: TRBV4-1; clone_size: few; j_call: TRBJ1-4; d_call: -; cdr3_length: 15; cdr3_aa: CASSQDVGEEEKLFF; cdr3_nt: TGCGCCAGCAGCCAAGATGTGGGAGAGGAAGAAAAACTGTTTTTT
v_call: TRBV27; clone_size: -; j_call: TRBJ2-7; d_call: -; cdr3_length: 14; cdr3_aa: CASSWGGVFNEQYF; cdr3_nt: TGTGCCAGCAGTTGGGGGGGCGTTTTCAACGAGCAGTACTTC
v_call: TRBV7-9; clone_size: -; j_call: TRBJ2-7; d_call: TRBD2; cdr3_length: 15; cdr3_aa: CASSPGLAGLYEQYF; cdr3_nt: TGTGCCAGCAGCCCAGGACTAGCGGGACTCTACGAGCAGTACTTC
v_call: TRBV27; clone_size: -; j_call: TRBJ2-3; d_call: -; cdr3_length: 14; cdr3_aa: CASSLLTRADTQYF; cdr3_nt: TGTGCCAGCAGTTTACTGACGCGAGCAGATACGCAGTATTTT
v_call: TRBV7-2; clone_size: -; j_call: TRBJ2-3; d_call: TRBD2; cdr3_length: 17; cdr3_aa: CASSRPPGTPGGDTQYF; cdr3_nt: TGTGCCAGCAGCCGACCGCCAGGGACACCGGGAGGGGATACGCAGTATTTT
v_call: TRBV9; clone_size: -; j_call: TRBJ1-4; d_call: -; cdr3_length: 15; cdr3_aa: CASSVDAVTNEKLFF; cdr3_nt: TGTGCCAGCAGCGTAGATGCAGTAACTAATGAAAAACTGTTTTTT
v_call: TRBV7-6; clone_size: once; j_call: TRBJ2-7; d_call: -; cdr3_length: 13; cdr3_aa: CASSLEMDREQYF; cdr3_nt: TGTGCCAGCAGCTTAGAGATGGACAGAGAGCAGTACTTC
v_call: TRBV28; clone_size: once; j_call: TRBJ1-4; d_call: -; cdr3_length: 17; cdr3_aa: CASRPPGVIATNEKLFF; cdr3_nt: TGTGCCAGCAGGCCCCCCGGAGTAATCGCAACTAATGAAAAACTGTTTTTT
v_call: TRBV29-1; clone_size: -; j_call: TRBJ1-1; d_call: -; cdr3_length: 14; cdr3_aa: CSVEEVGVPFEAFF; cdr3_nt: TGCAGCGTTGAAGAGGTGGGGGTACCTTTTGAAGCTTTCTTT
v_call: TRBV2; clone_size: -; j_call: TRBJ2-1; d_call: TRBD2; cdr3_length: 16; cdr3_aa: CASSPTSGKSYNEQFF; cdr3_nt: TGTGCCAGCAGCCCCACTAGCGGAAAGTCCTACAATGAGCAGTTCTTC
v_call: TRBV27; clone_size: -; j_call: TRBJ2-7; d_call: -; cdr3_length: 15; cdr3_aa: CASSLGVSGPYEQYF; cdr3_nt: TGTGCCAGCAGTTTGGGGGTCTCAGGACCCTACGAGCAGTACTTC
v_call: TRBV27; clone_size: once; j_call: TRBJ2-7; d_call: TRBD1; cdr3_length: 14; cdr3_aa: CASSAHNRGYEQYF; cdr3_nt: TGTGCCAGCAGTGCACATAACAGGGGCTACGAGCAGTACTTC
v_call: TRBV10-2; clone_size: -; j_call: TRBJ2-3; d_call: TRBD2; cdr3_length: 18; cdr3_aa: CASSESLAGGPGTDTQYF; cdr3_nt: TGCGCCAGCAGTGAGTCCCTAGCGGGGGGGCCGGGCACAGATACGCAGTATTTT
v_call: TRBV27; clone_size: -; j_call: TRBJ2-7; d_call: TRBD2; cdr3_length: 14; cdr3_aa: CASSSPGGYYEQYF; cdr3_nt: TGTGCCAGCAGTTCCCCGGGAGGTTACTACGAGCAGTACTTC
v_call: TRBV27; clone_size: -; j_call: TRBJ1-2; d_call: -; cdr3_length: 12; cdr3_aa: CASSLQAYGYTF; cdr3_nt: TGTGCCAGCAGTTTACAAGCCTATGGCTACACCTTC
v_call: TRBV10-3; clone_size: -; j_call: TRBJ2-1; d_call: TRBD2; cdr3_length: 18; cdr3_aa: CAIRGPSGGMGSYNEQFF; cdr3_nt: TGTGCCATCAGGGGACCTAGCGGGGGGATGGGATCCTACAATGAGCAGTTCTTC
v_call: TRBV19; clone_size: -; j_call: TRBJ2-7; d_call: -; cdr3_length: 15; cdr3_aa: CASSISSASSYEQYF; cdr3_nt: TGTGCCAGTAGTATATCGAGCGCGAGCTCCTACGAGCAGTACTTC
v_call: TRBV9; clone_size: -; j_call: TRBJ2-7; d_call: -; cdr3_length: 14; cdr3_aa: CASSGGWGSYEQYF; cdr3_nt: TGTGCCAGCAGCGGGGGTTGGGGTTCCTACGAGCAGTACTTC
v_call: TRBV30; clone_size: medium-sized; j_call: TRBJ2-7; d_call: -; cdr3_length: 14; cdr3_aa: CAWSVYASSYEQYF; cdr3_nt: TGTGCCTGGAGTGTATACGCCAGCTCCTACGAGCAGTACTTC
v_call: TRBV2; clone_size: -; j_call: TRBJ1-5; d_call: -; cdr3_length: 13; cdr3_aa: CASSPQGYQPQHF; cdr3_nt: TGTGCCAGCAGTCCACAGGGTTACCAGCCCCAGCATTTT
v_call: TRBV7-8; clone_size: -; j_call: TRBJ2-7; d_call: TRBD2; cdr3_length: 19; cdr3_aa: CASSLDWEGAGVRSYEQYF; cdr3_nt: TGTGCCAGCAGCTTAGATTGGGAAGGGGCGGGAGTACGATCCTACGAGCAGTACTTC
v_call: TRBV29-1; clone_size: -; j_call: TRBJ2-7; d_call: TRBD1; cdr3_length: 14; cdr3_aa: CSVEPDRGGYEQYF; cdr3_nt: TGCAGCGTTGAACCCGACAGGGGGGGATACGAGCAGTACTTC
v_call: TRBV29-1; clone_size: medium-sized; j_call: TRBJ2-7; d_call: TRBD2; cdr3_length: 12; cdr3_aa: CSGLAGGSEQYF; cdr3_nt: TGCAGCGGACTAGCGGGAGGGTCCGAGCAGTACTTC
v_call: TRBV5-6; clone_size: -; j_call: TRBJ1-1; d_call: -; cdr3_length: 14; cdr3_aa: CASSLVFRGTEAFF; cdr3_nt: TGTGCCAGCAGCTTGGTGTTCCGGGGGACTGAAGCTTTCTTT
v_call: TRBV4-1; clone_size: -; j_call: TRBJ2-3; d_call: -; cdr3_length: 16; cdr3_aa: CASSLRGARSTDTQYF; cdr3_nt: TGCGCCAGCAGCCTTCGGGGGGCCCGCAGCACAGATACGCAGTATTTT
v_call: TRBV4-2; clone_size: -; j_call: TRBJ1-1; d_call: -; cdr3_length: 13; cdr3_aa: CASSQDLYPEAFF; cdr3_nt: TGTGCCAGCAGCCAAGATCTTTATCCTGAAGCTTTCTTT
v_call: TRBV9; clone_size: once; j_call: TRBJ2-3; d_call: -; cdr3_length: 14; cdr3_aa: CASTRGRIADTQYF; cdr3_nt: TGTGCCAGCACCCGGGGGAGGATCGCAGATACGCAGTATTTT
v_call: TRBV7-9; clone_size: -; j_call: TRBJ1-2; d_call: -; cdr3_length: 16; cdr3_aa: CASSLDVDTNRYGYTF; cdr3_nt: TGTGCCAGCAGCTTAGACGTGGATACAAACCGCTATGGCTACACCTTC
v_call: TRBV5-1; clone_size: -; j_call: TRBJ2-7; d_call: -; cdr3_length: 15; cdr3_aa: CASSLVTGTSYEQYF; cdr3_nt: TGCGCCAGCAGCTTGGTCACAGGGACTTCCTACGAGCAGTACTTC
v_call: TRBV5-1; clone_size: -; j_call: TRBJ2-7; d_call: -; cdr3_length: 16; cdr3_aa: CASSLESFRVDGEQYF; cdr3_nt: TGCGCCAGCAGCTTGGAATCCTTCAGGGTAGATGGGGAGCAGTACTTC
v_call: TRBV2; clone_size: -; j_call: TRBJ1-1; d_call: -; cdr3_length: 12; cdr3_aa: CASSGGNTEAFF; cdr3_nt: TGTGCCAGCAGTGGGGGGAACACTGAAGCTTTCTTT
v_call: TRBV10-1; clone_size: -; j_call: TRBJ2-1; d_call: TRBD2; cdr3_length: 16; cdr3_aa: CASSELGRDGDNEQFF; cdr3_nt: TGCGCCAGCAGTGAGCTCGGGAGGGATGGGGACAATGAGCAGTTCTTC
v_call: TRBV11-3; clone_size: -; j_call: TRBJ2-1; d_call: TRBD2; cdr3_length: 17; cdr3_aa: CASSPAGGGYSYNEQFF; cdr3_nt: TGTGCCAGCAGCCCGGCGGGGGGTGGGTACTCCTACAATGAGCAGTTCTTC
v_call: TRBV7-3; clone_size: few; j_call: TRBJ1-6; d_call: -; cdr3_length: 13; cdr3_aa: CASSLTKNSPLHF; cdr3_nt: TGTGCCAGCAGCTTAACGAAGAATTCACCCCTCCACTTT
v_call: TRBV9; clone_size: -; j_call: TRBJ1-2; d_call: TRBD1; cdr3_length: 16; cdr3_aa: CASSVLTPGQGYGYTF; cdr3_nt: TGTGCCAGCAGCGTACTAACACCGGGACAGGGGTATGGCTACACCTTC
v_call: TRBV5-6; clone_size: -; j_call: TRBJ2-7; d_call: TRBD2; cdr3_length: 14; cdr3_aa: CASSWGTSLYEQYF; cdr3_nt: TGTGCCAGCAGCTGGGGGACTAGCTTGTACGAGCAGTACTTC
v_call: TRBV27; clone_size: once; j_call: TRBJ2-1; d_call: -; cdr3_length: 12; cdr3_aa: CASAGVYNEQFF; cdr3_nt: TGTGCCAGCGCCGGGGTTTACAATGAGCAGTTCTTC
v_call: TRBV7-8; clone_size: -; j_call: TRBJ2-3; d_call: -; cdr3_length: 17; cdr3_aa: CASSYPRDNSFTDTQYF; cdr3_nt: TGTGCCAGCAGCTACCCCCGGGACAATTCTTTCACAGATACGCAGTATTTT
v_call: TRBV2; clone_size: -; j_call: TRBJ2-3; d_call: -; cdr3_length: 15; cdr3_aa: CASPPPGQGTDTQYF; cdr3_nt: TGTGCCAGTCCACCACCGGGACAAGGCACAGATACGCAGTATTTT
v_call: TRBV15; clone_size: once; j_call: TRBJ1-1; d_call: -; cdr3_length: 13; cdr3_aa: CATSRDLFFEAFF; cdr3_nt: TGTGCCACCAGCAGAGATCTATTTTTTGAAGCTTTCTTT
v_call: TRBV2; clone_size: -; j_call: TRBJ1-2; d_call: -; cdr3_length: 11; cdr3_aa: CASGEYYGYTF; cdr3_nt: TGTGCCAGCGGAGAATATTATGGCTACACCTTC
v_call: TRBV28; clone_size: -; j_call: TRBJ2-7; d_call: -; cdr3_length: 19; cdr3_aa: CASSSLRRGPETPPYEQYF; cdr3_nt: TGTGCCAGCAGTTCACTTCGAAGGGGCCCTGAAACACCTCCCTACGAGCAGTACTTC
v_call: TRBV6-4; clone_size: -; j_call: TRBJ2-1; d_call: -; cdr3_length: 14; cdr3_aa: CASSDYGGGNEQFF; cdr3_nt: TGTGCCAGCAGTGACTACGGAGGGGGCAATGAGCAGTTCTTC
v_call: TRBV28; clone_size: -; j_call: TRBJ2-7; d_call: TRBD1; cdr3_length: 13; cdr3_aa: CATDRGLSYEQYF; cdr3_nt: TGTGCCACCGACAGGGGGCTATCCTACGAGCAGTACTTC
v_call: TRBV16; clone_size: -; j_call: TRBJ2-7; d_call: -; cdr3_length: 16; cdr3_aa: CASSRSKGRGFNEQYF; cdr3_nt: TGTGCCAGCAGCCGGTCCAAGGGAAGAGGGTTCAACGAGCAGTACTTC
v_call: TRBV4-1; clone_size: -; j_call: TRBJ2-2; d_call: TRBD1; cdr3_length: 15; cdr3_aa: CASSLRTGETGELFF; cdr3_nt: TGCGCCAGCAGCCTCCGGACAGGAGAAACCGGGGAGCTGTTTTTT
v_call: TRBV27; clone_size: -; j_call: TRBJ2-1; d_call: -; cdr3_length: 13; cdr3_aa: CGVGGRVSDEQFF; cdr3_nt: TGTGGAGTTGGGGGACGTGTCTCAGATGAGCAGTTCTTC
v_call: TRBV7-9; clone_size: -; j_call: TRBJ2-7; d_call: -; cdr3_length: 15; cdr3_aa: CASSPKNRASYEQYF; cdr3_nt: TGTGCCAGCAGCCCTAAAAACCGGGCGTCCTACGAGCAGTACTTC
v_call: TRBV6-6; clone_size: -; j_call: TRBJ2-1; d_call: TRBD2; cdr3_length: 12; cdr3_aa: CASLLAGDEQFF; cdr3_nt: TGTGCCAGCCTCCTAGCGGGAGATGAGCAGTTCTTC
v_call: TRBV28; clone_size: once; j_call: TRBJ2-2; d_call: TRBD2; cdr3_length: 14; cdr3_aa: CASKDGGGTGELFF; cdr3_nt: TGTGCCAGCAAGGACGGGGGGGGCACCGGGGAGCTGTTTTTT
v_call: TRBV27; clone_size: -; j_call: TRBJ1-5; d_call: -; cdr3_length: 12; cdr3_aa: CASSSVEQPQHF; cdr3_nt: TGTGCCAGCAGTTCCGTCGAGCAGCCCCAGCATTTT
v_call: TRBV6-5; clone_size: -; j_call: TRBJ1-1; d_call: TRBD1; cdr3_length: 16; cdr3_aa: CASSYTRQGMNTEAFF; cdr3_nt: TGTGCCAGCAGTTACACAAGACAGGGGATGAACACTGAAGCTTTCTTT